A single TCR beta chain is shown here with its context. Antigen specificity is unknown. The sorting of each CD8+ T cell subset was done in triplicate, at 250,000 to 300,000 cells each. cDNA libraries for TRB were generated by 5' RACE incorporating UMI labels. Following a re-call of the 5' RACE reads, TCRdb has one entry per CDR3 protein and lacks DNA. Its table records 48,000 or so distinct CDR3 sequences. This sample was included in a study of CXCR3-negative and CXCR3-positive naive CD8 T cells. Background on the study: Total TRB output reached about 135 million reads, about 1.5 +/- 0.3 million per library. Regarding the study as a whole: Cryopreserved PBMCs had partly decreased CXCR3 expression; fresh PBMCs were used in most assays. Naive subsets were similarly diverse, while memory CD8+ repertoires were much less diverse.

The germline V gene has CDR1 MNHEY and CDR2 SMNVEV (reference sequence). The CDR3 is made up of 12 amino acids. This chain joins TRBV27 and TRBJ2-6. Input material: memory CD8+ T cells from blood. The sequence derives from a human donor in good health. Some clones in this sample may be carry-over from other donors' samples. CDR3 sequence reads: CASSSGANVLTF.